These 15 T cell receptor beta chains came from one sample sequenced in a study of blood T cells in healthy people across ages. For the second PCR, which ran for roughly 7 to 11 cycles, a sample-barcoded 5' primer and a J-beta primer mix were used. In TCRdb, the 5' RACE reads were re-called with MiXCR into one record per CDR3 protein. The repertoire includes fewer than 900,000 distinct CDR3 sequences, roughly 43% of them detected once, and more than 20% sits in the top ten. Sequenced sample: blood. All receptors derive from a woman aged 55 to 70 in good health.

This clonotype was observed a few times. The chain links TRBV7-9 to TRBJ1-2, with 8 nucleotides matching TRBD1. The germline V gene encodes CDR1 SEHNR and CDR2 FQNEAQ (reference sequence). The CDR3 sequence is 15 residues long. The ends lost 3 bases at V and 2 bases at J; junction bases unmatched: 5. The CDR3 nucleotides are TGTGCCAGCAGCTTCGGGACAGGATCAAACTATGGCTACACCTTC. This translates into CASSFGTGSNYGYTF.

J is TRBJ2-5 and V is TRBV20-1; 8 nucleotides agree with TRBD2. Germline V lookup: CDR1 DFQATT, CDR2 SNEGSKA (reference sequence). V trimming: 2 bases; J trimming: 4 bases; junction bases outside the gene matches: 15. There are 17 residues in the CDR3. The CDR3: CSARRDGRAEVGETQYF. Written as DNA, the CDR3 is TGCAGTGCTAGAAGGGACGGGAGGGCCGAAGTAGGAGAGACCCAGTACTTC.

This clonotype was found once. The rearrangement uses TRBV12-3 or TRBV12-4 and TRBJ1-2; possible D gene TRBD1, 5 bases. The CDR3 length is 15 residues. Trimming stripped 4 bases from V and 4 bases from J, with 16 bases between. As DNA, the CDR3 is TGTGCCAGCAGTTCCATGGGACGGGGAGTCTATGGCTACACCTTC. This gives the protein CASSSMGRGVYGYTF.

In the case of this clonotype: One base away lies a much larger clone, so this may be a sequencing read error. The rearrangement uses TRBV20-1 and TRBJ2-5; 11 bases fit TRBD2. The CDR3 is 14 amino acids. The J segment lost 11 bases and the V segment lost 3 bases, leaving 11 bases of the junction unmatched. Germline-derived CDR1 and CDR2 are DFQATT and SNEGSKA (reference sequence). The CDR3 loop reads CSASGSGRGREQYF. CDR3 nucleotides: TGCAGTGCTAGTGGTAGCGGGAGGGGGCGTGAGCAGTACTTC.

The chain joins TRBV5-6 to TRBJ2-7; TRBD2 matches 12 bases. Germline V gene sequence: CDR1 SGHDT, CDR2 YYEEEE. Trimming at V came to 4 bases and at J to 6 bases, leaving 11 bases not matched to a gene. This CDR3 has 16 residues. In DNA form, the CDR3 reads TGTGCCAGCAGCCGGTCCCCAACTAGCGGGAGGCGCGAGCAGTACTTC. Its protein is CASSRSPTSGRREQYF.

This clonotype was detected a few times. This sequence joins TRBV5-1 and TRBJ2-3; 11 nucleotides match TRBD2. Germline CDR1 and CDR2: SGHRS and YFSETQ. The CDR3 spans 16 residues. After removal of 4 bases from V and 4 bases from J, the junction contained 8 bases not matched to a gene. The CDR3 loop is CASSPLAGGPSDTQYF. The CDR3 nucleotides are TGCGCCAGCAGCCCCTTAGCGGGGGGGCCTTCAGATACGCAGTATTTT.

In its sample, this clonotype was seen many times. CDR3 bases: TGCGCCAGCAGCATCGGACAGGCTTATGGCTACACCTTC. Its protein product is CASSIGQAYGYTF. This sequence joins TRBV5-1 and TRBJ1-2, with 7 bases matching TRBD1. V gave up 4 bases and J gave up 5 bases; unmatched junction bases: 5. The germline V gene has CDR1 SGHRS and CDR2 YFSETQ. The CDR3 runs to 13 residues.

This clonotype was picked up many times. The chain links TRBV4-3 to TRBJ2-5, with D possibly TRBD2 on 6 matching bases. The CDR3 extends over 15 amino acids. Between the trimmed V and J ends, which lost 4 bases and 5 bases, there was a span of 17 bases. The germline gives CDR1 LGHNA, CDR2 YSLEER. In DNA, the CDR3 is TGCGCCAGCAGCCGAAACTACGGGGGAGCGGAGACCCAGTACTTC. The encoded protein is CASSRNYGGAETQYF.

This clonotype was picked up one time. The chain has TRBV6-6 and TRBJ1-2; 7 bases match TRBD1. From germline, CDR1 is MNHNY and CDR2 SVGAGI (reference sequence). V lost 6 bases and J lost 4; bases outside the gene matches: 8. This CDR3 region has 14 residues. The CDR3 nucleotides are TGTGCCAGCAGGCGGGGACAGACGACCTATGGCTACACCTTC. Encoded protein: CASRRGQTTYGYTF.

This clonotype showed up many times. The chain joins TRBV29-1 to TRBJ1-5; possibly TRBD1 for D (6 bases). The CDR3 is made up of 14 amino acids. Germline V gene data show CDR1 as SQVTM and CDR2 as ANQGSEA. With 5 bases removed from V and 0 bases from J, the gap between germline ends came to 11 bases. The CDR3 sequence: CSVSGAYSNQPQHF. As DNA, the CDR3 is TGCAGCGTTTCAGGGGCTTATAGCAATCAGCCCCAGCATTTT. Together with reference TRBV29-1 and TRBJ1-5, the CDR3 gives the full variable domain: SAVISQKPSRDICQRGTSLTIQCQVDSQVTMMFWYRQQPGQSLTLIATANQGSEATYESGFVIDKFPISRPNLTFSTLTVSNMSPEDSSIYLCSVSGAYSNQPQHFGDGTRLSIL.

This clonotype was counted between two and nine times. The rearrangement joins TRBV25-1 to TRBJ2-5; TRBD2 matches 11 bases. Trimming cost V 6 bases and J 4 bases; bases outside gene matches: 4. The CDR3 loop spans 14 amino acids. Germline CDR1 reads MGHDK; CDR2 reads SYGVNS. In nucleotides, the CDR3 is TGTGCCAGCAGGACTAGCGGGACGGGAGAGACCCAGTACTTC. Its translation is CASRTSGTGETQYF.

V is TRBV20-1 and J is TRBJ2-7, with TRBD1 matching over 7 bases. The CDR3 has 14 residues. With V trimmed by 6 bases and J by 3 bases, 11 bases remained unmatched. Germline assignment: CDR1 DFQATT and CDR2 SNEGSKA (reference sequence). The CDR3, as DNA: TGCAGTGCCGAAGACAGGGAAGGTTTCTACGAGCAGTACTTC. Protein sequence: CSAEDREGFYEQYF.

The chain combines TRBV7-3 with TRBJ2-5; TRBD2 aligns across 11 bases. V trimming: 5 bases; J trimming: 2 bases; junction bases outside the gene matches: 7. The CDR3 runs to 16 residues. The germline CDR1 and CDR2 sequences are SGHTA and FQGTGA. The CDR3 region has the DNA TGTGCCAGCAGCCCTGTAGTAGCGGGGGGGCAAGAGACCCAGTACTTC. Translated: CASSPVVAGGQETQYF.

This clonotype turned up a few times. The chain recombines TRBV20-1 with TRBJ1-5; unclear D gene. The V end lost 4 bases, the J end lost 7 bases, and 14 bases lay between the germline ends. The CDR3 runs 13 residues. Germline V lookup: CDR1 DFQATT, CDR2 SNEGSKA (reference sequence). In DNA form, the CDR3 reads TGCAGTGCTAAAGCAGGTGTGGACCAGCCCCAGCATTTT. Amino acid sequence: CSAKAGVDQPQHF.

The genes are TRBV10-3 and TRBJ2-2, with 9 bases lining up with TRBD2. In germline, CDR1 is ENHRY, CDR2 SYGVKD. V was pared by 4 bases and J by 4 bases, with 19 bases of the junction left unmatched. This CDR3 contains 20 residues. Here the CDR3 DNA reads TGTGCCATCAGTGTGGCCAACTTGTTTGTAGCGGGAGTATCCACCGGGGAGCTGTTTTTT. It yields the protein CAISVANLFVAGVSTGELFF.